This T cell receptor beta chain was recorded in a study of blood T cells in healthy people across ages. This clonotype showed up just once. The use of a sample-barcoded 5' primer and a J-beta primer mix characterized a second PCR of roughly 6 to 11 cycles. Per-sample output comprised a minimum of 3 million paired-end reads containing CDR3. MiXCR, applied by TCRdb to the 5' RACE reads, yields one record per CDR3 protein. The table lists around 780,000 distinct CDR3 sequences, approximately 24% of them singletons. The CDR3 is 12 amino acids. The ends were cut back, 0 bases at V and 4 bases at J, with 6 bases in the middle. Germline V gives CDR1 GTSNPN, CDR2 SVGIG (reference sequence). Donation came from healthy Caucasian individuals in Russia who were aged 6 to 90. The draw of peripheral blood yielded approximately 10 milliliters from each donor. This same sample was also part of a study on T cells of mothers and their children. From that report: All donors were healthy and Caucasian; they were a few mothers and their six children.

V usage is TRBV30 and J usage is TRBJ1-2; D gene ambiguous. This clonotype was obtained from a boy aged 5-17 years in good health. The sample was blood. CDR3 sequence reads: CAWSVSVYGYTF. In nucleotides, the CDR3 is TGTGCCTGGAGTGTAAGTGTCTATGGCTACACCTTC.